This T cell receptor beta chain was sequenced during a study of Graves' ophthalmopathy and Graves' hyperthyroidism (dated by TCRdb to 2016 to 2019). For context, the study as a whole: Peripheral blood samples were taken at the time of initial diagnosis, before any treatment was given. For independent validation, a separate cohort was made up of roughly 19 hyperthyroidism patients plus 17 patients who later progressed from hyperthyroidism to ophthalmopathy. In total, over 130 blood samples were TCR-sequenced: fewer than 50 ophthalmopathy, some 80 hyperthyroidism and roughly 17 hyperthyroidism-to-ophthalmopathy patients. TCR beta repertoire signatures were used to distinguish Graves' ophthalmopathy from Graves' hyperthyroidism and to predict progression to ophthalmopathy. To explore V-J signatures that separate ophthalmopathy from hyperthyroidism, a discovery set of 95 to 100 patients was enrolled, consisting of 40 to 45 with ophthalmopathy and 57 with stable hyperthyroidism. T-cell repertoires of thyroid tissue and blood were compared in about six hyperthyroidism patients. After sampling, hyperthyroidism patients received methimazole starting at 30 mg daily, and ophthalmopathy patients received high-dose intravenous methylprednisolone. Beyond this particular receptor, the publication reports: Most expanded thyroid clonotypes with frequency above 0.001 were also detected in blood, suggesting blood repertoires may reflect the thyroid immune response. In validation, the model predicted ophthalmopathy progression with 70.59% sensitivity and approximately 72% specificity; some 13 predicted patients were CT-confirmed with GO in a median of around 6 months. Sample size was not predetermined statistically, and investigators were not blinded to group allocation. Ophthalmopathy was separated from stable hyperthyroidism by the 13-signature model with just under 90% sensitivity and about 83% specificity in cross-validation and with 80%/75% in the test set.

Counted from cysteine to phenylalanine, this CDR3 has 19 amino acids. Only the CDR3 DNA stays, 57 bases, in frame from base 1. For CDR1 and CDR2, the germline V gene (reference sequence) lists LGHDT and YNNKEL. Here V drops 2 bases and J drops 1 base, and the junction holds 15 bases not matched to any gene. Comments on this clonotype: The clone's antigen remains unknown. No base quality information exists; no much larger clone differs at one position.

Hyperthyroidism was defined as stable when no progression to ophthalmopathy occurred within 18 months of follow-up. The hyperthyroidism patients were 18 to 65 years old and newly diagnosed, with a disease duration of less than 2 months. Patients with other autoimmune diseases, uncontrolled infections, pregnancy or lactation were excluded. Diagnosis was based on clinical symptoms, serum thyroxine, TRAb, thyroid ultrasound and orbital computed tomography. Ficoll-Paque density gradient centrifugation was used to isolate PBMCs from 8 to 10 ml of fresh peripheral blood. Total RNA was extracted with Trizol reagent and quality-checked on an Agilent 2100 Bioanalyzer. For repertoire sequencing, TCR beta CDR3 regions were amplified from RNA transcripts. The first round was an RT-PCR using HTBI primers with the Qiagen OneStep RT-PCR kit, and this first round was followed by a second-round multiplex PCR, then size selection and purification. Libraries were sequenced paired-end with 100 bp reads on an Illumina HiSeq2000. The authors' pipeline ran thus. SOAPnuke was used for read processing, and reads with adapters, uncalled bases, a mean Phred below 15, or no exact constant-primer or identifier match were discarded. High-quality paired reads were merged with COPE v1.2.5. Each unique nucleotide sequence was defined as a clonotype, and clonotypes were aligned to IMGT TRB V, D and J references with MiTCR v1.1. Analysis was restricted to V-J combinations with a frequency above 0.0001, which covered 98% to 99.2% of repertoires. For each V-J combination, a TCR clonal expansion and chaos score was defined as F50 clonal expansion divided by the chaos observed in the TCRdist matrix. Welch's t-statistics and random forest were used to reduce features to 13 V-J combinations, which were fed into a naive Bayes classifier. The Morisita-Horn index was used to measure how similar the thyroid and blood repertoires were. The raw public data were reprocessed by TCRdb itself: fastp quality trimming at Q25, MiXCR clonotype calling, in-frame beta chains only. Each CDR3 protein appears once, grouped with its most common genes and DNA. These V and J calls rely on TCRdb rather than the paper's analysis. Within this sample are about 370,000 distinct CDR3 sequences, with roughly 15% of them counted one time only. The top ten clonotypes cover 2.4% of the sample.

The sample taken for sequencing was peripheral blood. The clonotype originates from an adult woman with stable Graves' hyperthyroidism. The V gene is TRBV3-1 and the J gene is TRBJ1-1; the junction holds 8 bases that match TRBD1. The DNA sequence reads TGTGCCAGCAGCCAAAAATCCGGCGGCCACACAGGGGGGAACACTGAAGCTTTCTTT. Translated, it reads CASSQKSGGHTGGNTEAFF.